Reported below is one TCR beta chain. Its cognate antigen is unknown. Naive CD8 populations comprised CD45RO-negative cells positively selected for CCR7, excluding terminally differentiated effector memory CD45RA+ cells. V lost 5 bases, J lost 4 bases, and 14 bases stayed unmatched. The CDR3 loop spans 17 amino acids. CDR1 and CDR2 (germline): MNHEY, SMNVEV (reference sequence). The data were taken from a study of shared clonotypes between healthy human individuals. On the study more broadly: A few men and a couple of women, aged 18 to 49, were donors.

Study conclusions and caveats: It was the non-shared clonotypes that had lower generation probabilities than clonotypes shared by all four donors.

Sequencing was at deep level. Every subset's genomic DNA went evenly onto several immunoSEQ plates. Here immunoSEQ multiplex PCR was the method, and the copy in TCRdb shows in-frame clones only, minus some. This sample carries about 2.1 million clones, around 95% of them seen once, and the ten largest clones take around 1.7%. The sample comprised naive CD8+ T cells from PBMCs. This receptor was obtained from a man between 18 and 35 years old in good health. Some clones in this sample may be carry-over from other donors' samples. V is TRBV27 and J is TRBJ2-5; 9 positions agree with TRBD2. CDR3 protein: CASSPRRGRGDRETQYF. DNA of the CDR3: TGTGCCAGCAGTCCCCGGCGCGGGAGGGGGGATAGAGAGACCCAGTACTTC.